A selection of T cell receptor beta chains follows, all from one sample in a study of cytomegalovirus exposure and HLA in healthy donors. Data came from immunoSEQ multiplex PCR; TCRdb stores just in-frame clones and leaves some out. The repertoire holds approximately 180,000 clones, 60% to 80% seen once, with 6% to 7% in the top ten. Sequencing was done on a sample of PBMCs. These receptors were taken from a man between 35 and 55 years old in good health and CMV-seropositive. CDR3s include the opening cysteine and the closing phenylalanine or tryptophan. The order of the fields is V gene, clone size, D gene, J gene, CDR3 DNA, CDR3 protein. The D gene is left open where the match is weak. Size is stated for part of the rows, as once, few or many counts, or as a class when the clone is expanded.

V: TRBV6-5; size: .; D: .; J: TRBJ1-5; DNA: TGTGCCAGCAGGGCAGGGATCCCTAGCAATCAGCCCCAGCATTTT; CDR3: CASRAGIPSNQPQHF
V: TRBV19; size: .; D: .; J: TRBJ2-2; DNA: TGTGCCAGTCAACTCAGGAGGGACACCGGGGAGCTGTTTTTT; CDR3: CASQLRRDTGELFF
V: TRBV6-1; size: .; D: .; J: TRBJ2-3; DNA: TGTGCCAGCTACCTTGAGAGGCCGAGCACAGATACGCAGTATTTT; CDR3: CASYLERPSTDTQYF
V: TRBV6-4; size: once; D: TRBD1; J: TRBJ1-1; DNA: TGTGCCAGCATTAAGGACAGGGCCGTGAGAGCTTTCTTT; CDR3: CASIKDRAVRAFF
V: TRBV6-6; size: .; D: .; J: TRBJ1-5; DNA: TGTGCCAGCAGTTCCCTATTCGGTGGAGGCAATCAGCCCCAGCATTTT; CDR3: CASSSLFGGGNQPQHF
V: TRBV7-8; size: once; D: .; J: TRBJ2-1; DNA: TGTGCCAGCAGCCCTTCGGAGCTCAGCGATGAGCAGTTCTTC; CDR3: CASSPSELSDEQFF
V: TRBV10-1; size: few; D: .; J: TRBJ1-2; DNA: TGCGCCAGCAGTGCGGGGAACGGTGGCTACACCTTC; CDR3: CASSAGNGGYTF
V: TRBV5-1; size: .; D: .; J: TRBJ1-1; DNA: TGCGCCAGCAGCTTGGAAAAGGGGCAGGCTTTCTTT; CDR3: CASSLEKGQAFF
V: TRBV9; size: .; D: .; J: TRBJ2-7; DNA: TGTGCCAGCAGCCTTTACTCCGGGACTCAGTCCTACGAGCAGTACTTC; CDR3: CASSLYSGTQSYEQYF
V: TRBV27; size: .; D: TRBD1; J: TRBJ1-2; DNA: TGTGCCAGTTCCACAGGGGCAGCCCATGGCTACACCTTC; CDR3: CASSTGAAHGYTF
V: TRBV5-1; size: .; D: .; J: TRBJ2-1; DNA: TGCGCCAGCAGCCAGGTCAATGAGCAGTTCTTC; CDR3: CASSQVNEQFF
V: TRBV28; size: .; D: TRBD1; J: TRBJ1-1; DNA: TGTGCCAGCAGTTTACCGGGACAGGGTGATTCAGCTTTCTTT; CDR3: CASSLPGQGDSAFF
V: TRBV7-8; size: .; D: .; J: TRBJ2-1; DNA: TGTGCCAGCAGCTCTGGGGCCACTTTAGGGTGGGAGGAGCGTGGCAATGAGCAGTTCTTC; CDR3: CASSSGATLGWEERGNEQFF
V: TRBV7-9; size: .; D: .; J: TRBJ1-1; DNA: TGTTCCAGCAGCAACAGGATTACAGGCAACACTGAAGCTTTCTTT; CDR3: CSSSNRITGNTEAFF
V: TRBV5-1; size: .; D: .; J: TRBJ2-5; DNA: TGCGCCAGCTCGAGGGGAGGCGCTATTCAAGAGACCCAGTACTTC; CDR3: CASSRGGAIQETQYF
V: TRBV5-1; size: .; D: TRBD1; J: TRBJ1-1; DNA: TGCGCCAGCAGCTCGGGACAGCCGAACACTGAAGCTTTCTTT; CDR3: CASSSGQPNTEAFF
V: TRBV10-1; size: .; D: TRBD2; J: TRBJ2-3; DNA: TGCGCCAGCAGTGATGGTCGGGGAGGGCCGCTCACAGATACGCAGTATTTT; CDR3: CASSDGRGGPLTDTQYF
V: TRBV5-6; size: .; D: TRBD1; J: TRBJ2-7; DNA: TGTGCCAGCAGCTCTTCCTCAGGGGGAGTCTACGAGCAGTACTTC; CDR3: CASSSSSGGVYEQYF
V: TRBV7-8; size: .; D: .; J: TRBJ1-5; DNA: TGTGCCAGCAGCGAGGGATCTTCGGGACAGCCCCAGCATTTT; CDR3: CASSEGSSGQPQHF
V: TRBV21-1; size: few; D: .; J: TRBJ2-1; DNA: TGTGCCAGCAGCAAAGCGCTTTTGCGAAATGAGCAGTTCTTC; CDR3: CASSKALLRNEQFF
V: TRBV28; size: .; D: .; J: TRBJ1-4; DNA: TGTGCCAGCAGTTTATCGGGGGGAAGTAATGAAAAACTGTTTTTT; CDR3: CASSLSGGSNEKLFF
V: TRBV7-9; size: .; D: .; J: TRBJ1-2; DNA: TGTGCCAGCACTTCGGGCGGGAGCTACACCTTC; CDR3: CASTSGGSYTF
V: TRBV9; size: .; D: TRBD2; J: TRBJ2-7; DNA: TGTGCCAGCAGCCCCCCCTGGGCGGGAGAAATTACGAAGCAGTACTTC; CDR3: CASSPPWAGEITKQYF
V: TRBV5-1; size: .; D: .; J: TRBJ1-5; DNA: TGCGCCAGCAGCTTTTCAGGCAGAGTTGATCAGCCCCAGCATTTT; CDR3: CASSFSGRVDQPQHF
V: TRBV27; size: once; D: .; J: TRBJ2-5; DNA: TGTGCCAGCAGTTTAGTTGCGGAGACCCAGTACTTC; CDR3: CASSLVAETQYF
V: TRBV7-3; size: .; D: TRBD2; J: TRBJ2-2; DNA: TGTGCCAGCAGCGACAATAGCGGGAGGATTTCCGGGGAGCTGTTTTTT; CDR3: CASSDNSGRISGELFF
V: TRBV18; size: .; D: TRBD1; J: TRBJ1-1; DNA: TGTGCCAGCTCACCACAGGACAGGGAAGCTTTCTTT; CDR3: CASSPQDREAFF
V: TRBV9; size: .; D: .; J: TRBJ2-7; DNA: TGTGCCAGCAGCGTAGCAGGGGTTGGGGGCGAGCAGTACTTC; CDR3: CASSVAGVGGEQYF
V: TRBV19; size: .; D: TRBD1; J: TRBJ1-5; DNA: TGTGCCAGTAGCCCGGGACAGGGAACGTATAGCAATCAGCCCCAGCATTTT; CDR3: CASSPGQGTYSNQPQHF
V: TRBV7-9; size: once; D: TRBD1; J: TRBJ1-2; DNA: TGTGCCAGCAGCATCGACAGGGACCCCTATGGCTACACCTTC; CDR3: CASSIDRDPYGYTF
V: TRBV7-9; size: .; D: .; J: TRBJ1-4; DNA: TGTGCCGGCAGCGTCTTGGGGCGAAAGACTAATGAAAAACTGTTTTTT; CDR3: CAGSVLGRKTNEKLFF
V: TRBV7-6; size: .; D: .; J: TRBJ2-3; DNA: TGTGCCAGCAGCCCGCCCGGGACAGATACGCAGTATTTT; CDR3: CASSPPGTDTQYF
V: TRBV5-1; size: .; D: .; J: TRBJ1-1; DNA: TGCGCCAGCAGCTTGGCCACAGGGCTCACTGAAGCTTTCTTT; CDR3: CASSLATGLTEAFF
V: TRBV18; size: .; D: TRBD1; J: TRBJ2-7; DNA: TGTGCCAGCTCACCTAAAACAGGGGACGAGCAGTACTTC; CDR3: CASSPKTGDEQYF
V: TRBV12-5; size: .; D: TRBD1; J: TRBJ2-2; DNA: TGTGCTAGTGAAGAGACAGGGGACACCGGGGAGCTGTTTTTT; CDR3: CASEETGDTGELFF
V: TRBV5-1; size: .; D: TRBD1; J: TRBJ2-2; DNA: TGCGCCAGCAGCCCCTCTGGGACAGGGAGGGTCGGGGAGCTGTTTTTT; CDR3: CASSPSGTGRVGELFF
V: TRBV15; size: .; D: TRBD2; J: TRBJ2-7; DNA: TGTGCCACCAGCAGTCTTGGAGGCGGCGGGAGCTACGAGCAGTACTTC; CDR3: CATSSLGGGGSYEQYF
V: TRBV5-1; size: once; D: TRBD2; J: TRBJ2-1; DNA: TGCGCCAGCAGCCTTAATAGCGGGAACTACAATGAGCAGTTCTTC; CDR3: CASSLNSGNYNEQFF
V: TRBV5-8; size: .; D: .; J: TRBJ2-1; DNA: TGTGCCAGCAGGCCAGACAATGAGCAGTTCTTC; CDR3: CASRPDNEQFF
V: TRBV5-1; size: .; D: .; J: TRBJ2-2; DNA: TGCGCCAGCAGCCGCGGACAGCTCACCGGGGAGCTGTTTTTT; CDR3: CASSRGQLTGELFF